In its sample, the clone carrying this T cell receptor (beta chain) was seen many times. Its antigen is still unknown. TCRdb redid the calling of the PCR reads with MiXCR, one entry per CDR3 protein. Of some 320,000 distinct CDR3 sequences in the sample, about a fifth are singletons; the top ten hold under 0.95%. The data belong to a study of molecular identifiers for immune sequencing clone quantification. Findings and limits, study-wide: Clones of above 20 RNA copies carried over 99% of effector molecules; in naive cells they carried under 1%.

Material: naive CD8+ T cells from blood, with Jurkat cell RNA spiked in. Subset indicated: FACS-sorted CD8+CD4-CCR7+CD45RA+ naive T cells. The sequence was obtained from a human donor in good health. Some libraries in this study had Jurkat cell RNA spiked in.

Here the CDR3 reads CASRKTGESANYGYTF. In DNA form, the CDR3 reads TGTGCCAGCAGGAAGACAGGGGAATCGGCTAACTATGGCTACACCTTC. V usage is TRBV6-6 and J usage is TRBJ1-2; 8 bases agree with TRBD1. Germline V gene data show CDR1 as MNHNY and CDR2 as SVGAGI (reference sequence). The CDR3 is 16 amino acids. V was pared by 6 bases and J by 0 bases, with 9 bases of the junction left unmatched.